A single sample is the source of the 31 T cell receptor beta chains below, sequenced in a study of Japanese encephalitis immunity and Zika vaccine responses. TCRdb reanalysed the 5' RACE reads using MiXCR and keeps one entry per CDR3 protein. Of about 350 distinct CDR3 sequences in the sample, about 3.1% were seen once. Peptide pools at around 1.1 ug/mL each stimulated CFSE-labeled PBMCs over a roughly 6-day culture. Unfixed live CD56-CD19-CD16-CD3+CD4+ CFSE-low cells were sorted as proliferating CD4 T cells. The sequencing used antigen-activated CD4+ T cells from blood, cultured, collected during a Zika inactivated vaccine study. The origin of the receptors is an adult woman who received an inactivated Zika virus vaccine.

This clonotype is categorized as hyperexpanded. The genes are TRBV7-8 and TRBJ1-4, with D possibly being TRBD1 (5 bases). V gave up 0 bases and J gave up 8 bases, with 16 bases separating them. This CDR3 has 16 residues. Germline lookup yields CDR1 SGHVS and CDR2 FQNEAQ. For the CDR3, the DNA is TGTGCCAGCAGCTTAGCGCTATCCAGGGAGGACGAAAAACTGTTTTTT. It encodes CASSLALSREDEKLFF.

In this sample, this clonotype is large. This sequence joins TRBV4-3 and TRBJ2-3; 7 nucleotides line up with TRBD1. V lost 5 bases and J lost 1; bases outside the gene matches: 9. The CDR3 is 16 amino acids. Germline V gene lookup returns CDR1 LGHNA and CDR2 YSLEER. The CDR3 spells CASSELTGRGTDTQYF. CDR3 coding DNA: TGCGCCAGCAGCGAACTGACAGGGCGCGGCACAGATACGCAGTATTTT.

The chain couples TRBV4-3 to TRBJ1-5; D not certain. CDR1 and CDR2 (germline): LGHNA, YSLEER. This CDR3 is 14 amino acids long. Trimming stripped 0 bases from V and 2 bases from J, with 5 bases between. CDR3 loop: CASSQDLGNQPQHF. The CDR3 nucleotides are TGCGCCAGCAGCCAAGACTTGGGCAATCAGCCCCAGCATTTT.

In this sample, this clonotype is medium-sized (0.01 to 0.1%). CDR3: CAWSPMGSREQYF. The CDR3 DNA reads as TGTGCCTGGAGCCCTATGGGGAGCAGGGAGCAGTACTTC. The rearrangement links TRBV30 to TRBJ2-7; tentative D call: TRBD2 (5 bases). This CDR3 comprises 13 residues. The germline V gene has CDR1 GTSNPN and CDR2 SVGIG (reference sequence). Trimming left V 3 bases short and J 7 bases short, with 16 bases between.

This clonotype is categorized as large. This chain links TRBV4-2 with TRBJ2-5, with 9 positions matching TRBD2. Trimming at V came to 3 bases and at J to 4 bases, leaving 12 bases not matched to a gene. CDR3 length equals 17 residues. Germline V CDR1 and CDR2: LGHNA, YNFKEQ. DNA of the CDR3: TGTGCCAGCAGCCAGGATAATAGCGGGAGTTCGCGAGAGACCCAGTACTTC. Translation: CASSQDNSGSSRETQYF.

In its sample, this clonotype is medium-sized. The chain's CDR3 is CASSHQRTSGRNEQYF. DNA for the CDR3: TGCGCCAGCAGCCATCAACGGACTAGCGGGAGGAACGAGCAGTACTTC. The chain employs TRBV4-1 and TRBJ2-7; 14 nucleotides agree with TRBD2. CDR3 size: 16 residues. The V and J ends lost 3 bases and 5 bases, in that order; junction bases with no gene match: 6. Germline V lookup: CDR1 MGHRA, CDR2 YSYEKL.

This clonotype ranks as medium-sized. The chain employs TRBV27 and TRBJ1-1, with 7 positions matching TRBD1. Trimming removed 3 bases from V and 3 bases from J; junction bases left unmatched: 16. Germline V gene sequence: CDR1 MNHEY, CDR2 SMNVEV (reference sequence). This CDR3 region has 18 residues. CDR3 protein: CASSFEGAMPGVDTEAFF. CDR3 nucleotide sequence: TGTGCCAGCAGTTTCGAGGGGGCAATGCCCGGGGTGGACACTGAAGCTTTCTTT.

This clonotype is labeled as large. The J gene is TRBJ1-6, the V gene TRBV6-6; perhaps TRBD1 as D (5 bases). In germline, CDR1 is MNHNY, CDR2 SVGAGI (reference sequence). The CDR3 runs to 15 residues. The V gene lost 3 bases and the J gene lost 7 bases, with 13 bases spanning the gap. CDR3: CASSYGAGRNSPLHF. The CDR3 DNA is TGTGCCAGCAGTTATGGGGCAGGGAGGAATTCACCCCTCCACTTT.

By proportion, this clonotype is large. The V call is TRBV10-3, the J call TRBJ2-6; D is perhaps TRBD1 (6 bases). V dropped 2 bases and J dropped 1 base, with 15 bases sitting between them. The CDR3 runs to 18 residues. Per the germline V gene, CDR1 is ENHRY and CDR2 is SYGVKD. For the CDR3, the DNA is TGTGCCATCAGTGAGCGGACAGCAGCCGGATCTGGGGCCAACGTCCTGACTTTC. This codes for CAISERTAAGSGANVLTF.

In its sample, this clonotype ranks as medium-sized. The rearrangement uses TRBV9 and TRBJ2-1; the match to TRBD2 covers 9 bases. Trimming at V came to 7 bases and at J to 10 bases, leaving 12 bases not matched to a gene. The CDR3 runs to 14 residues. Germline loops: CDR1 SGDLS, CDR2 YYNGEE. The CDR3 nucleotides are TGTGCCAGCGAACCGACTAGCGGACTGGGGGAGCAGTTCTTC. Amino acid sequence: CASEPTSGLGEQFF.

By share of the sample, this clonotype is hyperexpanded (1% or more). The chain couples TRBV4-3 to TRBJ1-2; D remains ambiguous. CDR1 and CDR2 from the germline V gene are LGHNA and YSLEER. Trimming took off 0 bases at V and 5 bases at J, with 10 bases between the two ends. The CDR3 extends over 14 amino acids. The chain's CDR3 is CASSQDLRRYGYTF. The CDR3 DNA sequence: TGCGCCAGCAGCCAAGATCTGAGAAGGTATGGCTACACCTTC.

In its sample, this clonotype ranks as large. This rearrangement joins TRBV18 to TRBJ2-3; 7 bases are a match to TRBD2. The germline V gene encodes CDR1 KGHSH and CDR2 LQKENI. This CDR3 contains 15 residues. Trimming removed 5 bases from V and 2 bases from J; junction bases left unmatched: 7. The CDR3 loop is CASSAVAGVTDTQYF. The DNA of the CDR3 is TGTGCCAGCTCAGCTGTGGCGGGAGTCACAGATACGCAGTATTTT.

This clonotype is labeled large. The rearrangement uses TRBV2 and TRBJ2-1; possible D gene TRBD1, 5 bases. This CDR3 is 15 amino acids long. V lost 1 base to trimming and J lost 5 bases, with 12 bases between them. In germline, CDR1 is SNHLY, CDR2 FYNNEI. The CDR3 loop reads CASSEERAGNNEQFF. DNA for the CDR3: TGTGCCAGCAGTGAAGAAAGGGCAGGGAACAATGAGCAGTTCTTC. Using reference TRBV2 and TRBJ2-1 for the parts outside the CDR3, the full variable domain is EPEVTQTPSHQVTQMGQEVILRCVPISNHLYFYWYRQILGQKVEFLVSFYNNEISEKSEIFDDQFSVERPDGSNFTLKIRSTKLEDSAMYFCASSEERAGNNEQFFGPGTRLTVL.

This clonotype occurred a few times. The genes are TRBV9 and TRBJ1-6; TRBD1 aligns across 7 bases. CDR3 size: 14 residues. J gave up 6 bases and V 3 bases, and 3 bases lay outside the gene matches. Germline CDR1 is SGDLS and CDR2 is YYNGEE. CDR3 amino acids: CASSERQGNSPLHF. The DNA for the CDR3 is TGTGCCAGCAGCGAGCGACAGGGTAATTCACCCCTCCACTTT. Drawing the rest from reference TRBV9 and TRBJ1-6, the complete variable domain is DSGVTQTPKHLITATGQRVTLRCSPRSGDLSVYWYQQSLDQGLQFLIQYYNGEERAKGNILERFSAQQFPDLHSELNLSSLELGDSALYFCASSERQGNSPLHFGNGTRLTVT.

By sample fraction, this clonotype is medium-sized. The rearrangement uses TRBV9 and TRBJ1-6; the match to TRBD1 covers 9 bases. V was pared by 2 bases and J by 9 bases, with 9 bases of the junction left unmatched. This CDR3 is 16 amino acids long. Germline V lookup: CDR1 SGDLS, CDR2 YYNGEE. CDR3 DNA sequence: TGTGCCAGCAGCGTGGACAGGGGAGTGCAGGGTTCACCCCTCCACTTT. This encodes CASSVDRGVQGSPLHF.

This clonotype showed up just a few times. The V and J genes are TRBV30 and TRBJ1-3, with D possibly matching TRBD1 (5 bases). The germline V gene has CDR1 GTSNPN and CDR2 SVGIG (reference sequence). The CDR3 runs to 14 residues. The V end lost 2 bases, the J end lost 0 bases, and 8 bases lay between the germline ends. CDR3 DNA sequence: TGTGCCTGGAGTATAGGGGTCTCTGGAAACACCATATATTTT. It translates to CAWSIGVSGNTIYF.

By share of the sample, this clonotype is large. The chain employs TRBV4-1 and TRBJ1-1; D remains unclear. Trimming removed 0 bases from V and 5 bases from J, with 10 bases in between. Germline V gives CDR1 MGHRA, CDR2 YSYEKL. The length of the CDR3 is 14 residues. The CDR3 protein is CASSQDIGGTEAFF. The DNA for the CDR3 is TGCGCCAGCAGCCAAGATATCGGAGGGACTGAAGCTTTCTTT.

This clonotype ranks as medium-sized. V is TRBV6-2 or TRBV6-3 and J is TRBJ2-1; TRBD1 aligns across 7 bases. The CDR3 is made up of 14 amino acids. Germline loops: CDR1 MNHEY, CDR2 SVGEGT. V trimming: 6 bases; J trimming: 9 bases; junction bases outside the gene matches: 11. The CDR3 sequence: CASRRDSIIGEQFF. As DNA, the CDR3 is TGTGCCAGCAGACGGGACAGCATTATTGGTGAGCAGTTCTTC.

By share, this clonotype counts as large. The J gene is TRBJ2-3, the V gene TRBV9; D is unresolved. Germline V gene sequence: CDR1 SGDLS, CDR2 YYNGEE. Trimming shortened V by 0 bases and J by 4 bases, and 6 bases separated the two germline ends. The CDR3 extends over 13 amino acids. CDR3 sequence: CASSVVVSDTQYF. The CDR3 region has the DNA TGTGCCAGCAGCGTAGTGGTTTCAGATACGCAGTATTTT.

Judged by abundance, this clonotype is large. CDR3 in amino acids: CASSDRRGPDTQYF. The CDR3 bases are TGCGCCAGCAGTGATAGGCGAGGACCAGATACGCAGTATTTT. The chain uses TRBV10-1 and TRBJ2-3; D unclear. This CDR3 has 14 residues. V lost 3 bases and J lost 4, with 11 bases in between. The V gene's germline CDR1 is WNHNN and CDR2 SYGVQD (reference sequence).

This clonotype was detected only a few times. The chain has TRBV5-6 and TRBJ1-1, with D tentatively TRBD1 (6 bases). Trimming cost V 4 bases and J 4 bases, with 11 bases left between them. Per germline, CDR1 SGHDT and CDR2 YYEEEE. The length of the CDR3 is 13 residues. This chain's CDR3 is CASSKDSLTEAFF. The CDR3 coding sequence is TGTGCCAGCAGCAAGGACAGCCTCACTGAAGCTTTCTTT.

By sample share, this clonotype is medium-sized. This sequence joins TRBV28 and TRBJ2-7; 7 nucleotides agree with TRBD1. The CDR3 has 17 residues. The V segment lost 4 bases and the J segment 1 base; nucleotides outside the gene matches: 13. CDR1 is MDHEN and CDR2 is SYDVKM in the germline V gene. The CDR3 reads CASSSNTLGQESYEQYF. Here the CDR3 DNA reads TGTGCCAGCAGTTCAAACACCCTCGGACAGGAGTCCTACGAGCAGTACTTC.

This chain connects TRBV20-1 to TRBJ1-3; D perhaps matches TRBD1 (5 bases). CDR3 size: 13 residues. Germline V gene lookup returns CDR1 DFQATT and CDR2 SNEGSKA (reference sequence). The DNA of the CDR3 is TGCGGACGTTTGGGGCTCTCTGGAAACACCATATATTTT. Its protein product is CGRLGLSGNTIYF.

By share of the sample, this clonotype is large. This chain uses TRBV28 with TRBJ2-7; TRBD2 matches 12 bases. The CDR3 consists of 16 residues. CDR1 is MDHEN, CDR2 SYDVKM, per germline. Germline trimming cut 6 bases from V and 2 bases from J; bases unmatched to any gene: 8. This CDR3 is CASRTSGGPETYEQYF. CDR3 nucleotide sequence: TGTGCCAGCAGGACTAGCGGGGGTCCTGAAACCTACGAGCAGTACTTC.

The chain couples TRBV7-9 to TRBJ2-7, with 7 bases lining up with TRBD2. The CDR3 spans 13 residues. V dropped 3 bases and J dropped 3; count of bases not matched to a gene: 2. The germline V gene encodes CDR1 SEHNR and CDR2 FQNEAQ (reference sequence). The CDR3 here is CASSLREYYEQYF. The CDR3 DNA reads as TGTGCCAGCAGCTTGCGGGAGTACTACGAGCAGTACTTC.

Within the sample, this clonotype is large (0.1 to 1%). The genes are TRBV24-1 and TRBJ2-3; perhaps D is TRBD1 or TRBD2 (6 bases each). This CDR3 has 16 residues. CDR1 and CDR2 (germline): KGHDR, SFDVKD. V lost 5 bases and J lost 3, with 17 bases in between. CDR3 coding DNA: TGTGCCACCAGTGCCCTCGGAGGGGGGATGACAGATACGCAGTATTTT. Translation: CATSALGGGMTDTQYF.

This clonotype is classed as hyperexpanded (1% or more). Written as DNA, the CDR3 is TGCGCCAGCAGCTTGGCCTCTACGTACAATGAGCAGTTCTTC. Translation: CASSLASTYNEQFF. The V gene is TRBV5-1, the J gene TRBJ2-1; D is unresolved. Germline CDR1 reads SGHRS; CDR2 reads YFSETQ. The CDR3 totals 14 residues. V lost 0 bases, J lost 4 bases, and 8 bases lay in between.

This clonotype was observed a handful of times. This chain uses TRBV6-1 with TRBJ1-6; D perhaps matches TRBD1 (5 bases). Germline assignment: CDR1 MNHNS and CDR2 SASEGT. The V end was cut by 7 bases, the J end by 7 bases, with 17 bases between. The CDR3 consists of 15 residues. The CDR3 DNA reads as TGTGCCAGCACCGGGGACGGCGCGGGGAATTCACCCCTCCACTTT. Its translation is CASTGDGAGNSPLHF.

This clonotype rates as medium-sized. The CDR3, as DNA: TGCGCCAGCAGCTTAGGGGTGTCGTCAGCGTCACCCCTCCACTTT. As protein: CASSLGVSSASPLHF. V gene TRBV5-1 combines with J gene TRBJ1-6, with D possibly being TRBD1 (5 bases). Trimming pared 2 bases from V and 10 bases from J, leaving 16 bases between. This CDR3 has 15 amino acids. Germline-derived CDR1 and CDR2 are SGHRS and YFSETQ.

Relative to its sample, this clonotype is hyperexpanded. CDR3 loop: CASSLGDRTGGLFF. The CDR3 DNA reads as TGCGCCAGCAGCTTGGGGGACCGGACAGGGGGGCTGTTCTTC. The V and J genes are TRBV5-1 and TRBJ2-1, with 10 bases lining up with TRBD1. The CDR3 has 14 residues. V lost 0 bases, J lost 15 bases, and 9 bases stayed unmatched. Germline CDR1 is SGHRS and CDR2 is YFSETQ. Filled out from reference TRBV5-1 and TRBJ2-1, the complete variable domain reads KAGVTQTPRYLIKTRGQQVTLSCSPISGHRSVSWYQQTPGQGLQFLFEYFSETQRNKGNFPGRFSGRQFSNSRSEMNVSTLELGDSALYLCASSLGDRTGGLFFGPGTRLTVL.

This clonotype ranks as large (0.1 to 1%). The chain combines TRBV4-3 with TRBJ1-1, with 7 positions matching TRBD1. V was clipped by 3 bases and J by 5 bases; unmatched bases: 9. Looked up from germline, CDR1 is LGHNA and CDR2 is YSLEER. This CDR3 contains 15 residues. CDR3 amino acids: CASSHLGDSGTEAFF. Here the CDR3 DNA reads TGCGCCAGCAGCCACCTAGGGGACAGTGGGACTGAAGCTTTCTTT.